These 29 T cell receptor beta chains were all obtained from the same sample, sequenced in a study of shared T cell receptors in the human thymus. The method was immunoSEQ multiplex PCR; TCRdb's version includes in-frame clones alone and lacks a portion of them. The repertoire includes hundreds of thousands of clones, about four fifths of them detected once, and about 0.013% sits in the top ten. In addition, the sample was reused for a study of human thymus T cells.

Input material: thymocytes. Receptors were obtained from a boy less than two years old with a congenital heart defect.

J is TRBJ2-7 and V is TRBV4-2; a weak D match, TRBD1 (6 bases). The germline CDR1 and CDR2 sequences are LGHNA and YNFKEQ. This CDR3 has 17 amino acids. The V and J ends lost 0 bases and 1 base respectively, with 16 bases between them. CDR3 protein: CASSQEGTGFLSYEQYF. CDR3 bases: TGTGCCAGCAGCCAAGAAGGAACAGGGTTCCTATCCTACGAGCAGTACTTC.

The chain is built from TRBV10-3 and TRBJ2-7; D gene unclear. Trimming shortened V by 2 bases and J by 2 bases, and 10 bases separated the two germline ends. Per germline, CDR1 ENHRY and CDR2 SYGVKD. This CDR3 is 14 amino acids long. CDR3 protein: CAISERHITYEQYF. DNA of the CDR3: TGTGCCATCAGTGAGAGACACATCACCTACGAGCAGTACTTC.

The chain employs TRBV5-1 and TRBJ2-1; D possibly corresponds to TRBD2 (6 bases). The V and J ends lost 3 bases and 4 bases respectively, with 14 bases between them. Germline values: CDR1 SGHRS, CDR2 YFSETQ. The CDR3 is made up of 15 amino acids. In nucleotides, the CDR3 is TGCGCCAGCAGCTCTCCGGGGAGGCCGTACAATGAGCAGTTCTTC. Encoded protein: CASSSPGRPYNEQFF.

The V call is TRBV30, the J call TRBJ2-2; D might be TRBD1 (5 bases). The V gene lost 0 bases and the J gene lost 0 bases, with 14 bases spanning the gap. The length of the CDR3 is 17 residues. CDR1 is GTSNPN and CDR2 is SVGIG in the germline V gene (reference sequence). CDR3 in DNA: TGTGCCTGGAGTGTACGCAGGGATGGGCCGAACACCGGGGAGCTGTTTTTT. Its translation: CAWSVRRDGPNTGELFF. The entire variable domain, with the rest obtained from reference TRBV30 and TRBJ2-2, is as follows: SQTIHQWPATLVQPVGSPLSLECTVEGTSNPNLYWYRQAAGRGLQLLFYSVGIGQISSEVPQNLSASRPQDRQFILSSKKLLLSDSGFYLCAWSVRRDGPNTGELFFGEGSRLTVL.

The rearrangement joins TRBV27 to TRBJ1-3; TRBD1 matches 8 bases. V was clipped by 2 bases and J by 0 bases; unmatched bases: 18. CDR1 is MNHEY and CDR2 is SMNVEV in the germline V gene (reference sequence). This CDR3 has 21 residues. The CDR3 sequence is CASSLTPPTGENGFSGNTIYF. The CDR3 nucleotides read TGTGCCAGCAGTTTAACCCCCCCGACAGGGGAAAATGGCTTCTCTGGAAACACCATATATTTT.

This clone was detected a few times. V and J are TRBV4-2 and TRBJ2-2, with D unclear. CDR1 is LGHNA, CDR2 YNFKEQ, per germline. Trimming pared 0 bases from V and 8 bases from J, leaving 7 bases between. The length of the CDR3 is 13 residues. The CDR3 reads CASSQDLVGELFF. The CDR3 DNA sequence: TGTGCCAGCAGCCAAGATTTAGTGGGGGAGCTGTTTTTT.

The chain recombines TRBV29-1 with TRBJ1-2; weak D call: TRBD1 (6 bases). V was clipped by 2 bases and J by 2 bases, with 9 bases between them. The germline CDR1 and CDR2 sequences are SQVTM and ANQGSEA. The CDR3 has 13 residues. In DNA form, the CDR3 reads TGCAGCGTTGAAAACAGGGACAACTATGGCTACACCTTC. It is translated as CSVENRDNYGYTF. The variable domain in full, completed from reference TRBV29-1 and TRBJ1-2, reads SAVISQKPSRDICQRGTSLTIQCQVDSQVTMMFWYRQQPGQSLTLIATANQGSEATYESGFVIDKFPISRPNLTFSTLTVSNMSPEDSSIYLCSVENRDNYGYTFGSGTRLTVV.

DNA for the CDR3: TGTGCCAGCAGTTACCACACAGGGGTCCCCCCCTACGAGCAGTACTTC. It codes for CASSYHTGVPPYEQYF. The rearrangement links TRBV28 to TRBJ2-7, with 7 bases lining up with TRBD1. The CDR3 extends over 16 amino acids. J gave up 2 bases and V 4 bases, and 11 bases lay outside the gene matches. Germline V gene data show CDR1 as MDHEN and CDR2 as SYDVKM.

The V and J genes are TRBV14 and TRBJ2-7; 12 bases map to TRBD2. The ends lost 0 bases at V and 2 bases at J; junction bases unmatched: 8. The CDR3 consists of 18 residues. The V gene's germline CDR1 is SGHDN and CDR2 FVKESK. The CDR3, as DNA: TGTGCCAGCAGCCAAGATTTGAGACTAGCGGGAGCCACCTACGAGCAGTACTTC. As protein: CASSQDLRLAGATYEQYF.

The V gene is TRBV30, the J gene TRBJ1-1; a possible D gene is TRBD1 (5 bases). CDR1 and CDR2 from the germline V gene are GTSNPN and SVGIG (reference sequence). The CDR3 runs to 14 residues. V gave up 0 bases and J gave up 1 base, with 9 bases separating them. Written as DNA, the CDR3 is TGTGCCTGGAGTGTACGGCAGGGGAACACTGAAGCTTTCTTT. This sequence encodes CAWSVRQGNTEAFF.

The V gene is TRBV29-1, the J gene TRBJ2-6; 8 bases line up with TRBD1. The CDR3 extends over 16 amino acids. Germline assignment: CDR1 SQVTM and CDR2 ANQGSEA. Trimming cost V 4 bases and J 0 bases; bases outside gene matches: 5. CDR3 sequence (DNA): TGCAGCGTTGCCGGGACAGGCCCCTCTGGGGCCAACGTCCTGACTTTC. This encodes CSVAGTGPSGANVLTF.

The V call is TRBV2, the J call TRBJ2-1, with 8 bases lining up with TRBD2. V lost 1 base, J lost 5 bases, and 4 bases stayed unmatched. Germline V lookup: CDR1 SNHLY, CDR2 FYNNEI. The length of the CDR3 is 15 residues. CDR3 coding DNA: TGTGCCAGCAGTGAAGAAACTAGCGGAAACAATGAGCAGTTCTTC. Its protein is CASSEETSGNNEQFF. Looking up the rest from reference TRBV2 and TRBJ2-1 gives the full variable domain: EPEVTQTPSHQVTQMGQEVILRCVPISNHLYFYWYRQILGQKVEFLVSFYNNEISEKSEIFDDQFSVERPDGSNFTLKIRSTKLEDSAMYFCASSEETSGNNEQFFGPGTRLTVL.

This clone was observed once. This chain uses TRBV6-5 with TRBJ2-5; 10 nucleotides agree with TRBD1. Germline CDR1 is MNHEY and CDR2 is SVGAGI. The CDR3 sequence is 15 residues long. V trimming: 6 bases; J trimming: 5 bases; junction bases outside the gene matches: 9. The CDR3 spells CASSHDRGRRETQYF. The CDR3 nucleotides read TGTGCCAGCAGCCATGACAGGGGGCGCAGGGAGACCCAGTACTTC.

In this sample, this clone turned up once. V usage is TRBV5-6 and J usage is TRBJ1-5; D remains unclear. Trimming cost V 0 bases and J 3 bases, with 13 bases left between them. Germline CDR1 is SGHDT and CDR2 is YYEEEE. The CDR3 is 16 residues long. The CDR3 is CASSLAGSGSNQPQHF. The CDR3 DNA reads TGTGCCAGCAGCTTGGCCGGGAGTGGGTCCAATCAGCCCCAGCATTTT.

The rearrangement joins TRBV25-1 to TRBJ1-3; 7 positions match TRBD1. Per the germline V gene, CDR1 is MGHDK and CDR2 is SYGVNS. The CDR3 contains 16 residues. Trimming removed 3 bases from V and 4 bases from J; junction bases left unmatched: 9. This chain's CDR3 is CASSDQGTVKGNTIYF. The DNA of the CDR3 is TGTGCCAGCAGTGATCAGGGGACAGTGAAGGGAAACACCATATATTTT.

This clone showed up just a few times. The chain recombines TRBV30 with TRBJ2-6; 10 bases fit TRBD2. Germline trimming cut 2 bases from V and 1 base from J; bases unmatched to any gene: 14. The germline V gene encodes CDR1 GTSNPN and CDR2 SVGIG (reference sequence). The CDR3 totals 20 residues. CDR3 DNA: TGTGCCTGGAGTCCTCCCGGGACTAGCGCAAACGTGTCTGGGGCCAACGTCCTGACTTTC. The encoded protein is CAWSPPGTSANVSGANVLTF.

The chain has TRBV7-9 and TRBJ2-7; TRBD2 matches at 7 bases. After removal of 2 bases from V and 2 bases from J, the junction contained 0 bases not matched to a gene. Germline CDR1 is SEHNR and CDR2 is FQNEAQ (reference sequence). This CDR3 has 13 amino acids. The DNA for the CDR3 is TGTGCCAGCAGCTTACGGGGGGCCTACGAGCAGTACTTC. It is translated as CASSLRGAYEQYF.

CDR3 loop: CASSFDTHEQYF. CDR3 bases: TGTGCCAGCAGTTTCGACACCCACGAGCAGTACTTC. V usage is TRBV6-5 and J usage is TRBJ2-7; unclear D gene. The CDR3 totals 12 residues. CDR1 is MNHEY and CDR2 is SVGAGI in the germline V gene. Trimming pared 4 bases from V and 5 bases from J, leaving 9 bases between.

This clone occurred a few times. This sequence joins TRBV27 and TRBJ2-1; the match to TRBD2 covers 14 bases. V shed 7 bases, J shed 5 bases, and the junction held 7 bases outside the gene matches. This CDR3 spans 16 amino acids. Germline CDR1 MNHEY, CDR2 SMNVEV (reference sequence). This chain's CDR3 is CASTQTSGRDHNEQFF. The CDR3 DNA reads TGTGCCAGCACCCAGACTAGCGGGAGGGACCACAATGAGCAGTTCTTC.

The V and J genes are TRBV9 and TRBJ2-3; 8 bases are shared with TRBD2. The CDR3 runs 16 residues. The V gene end was trimmed by 0 bases and the J gene end by 3 bases; junction bases not matched to a gene: 6. Germline CDR1 is SGDLS and CDR2 is YYNGEE. For the CDR3, the DNA is TGTGCCAGCAGCGTAGCGGGAGGGGTTGGTACAGATACGCAGTATTTT. It translates to CASSVAGGVGTDTQYF.

In its sample, this clone was seen a few times. J is TRBJ2-7 and V is TRBV5-1, with TRBD1 identical over 7 bases. After removal of 3 bases from V and 0 bases from J, the junction contained 6 bases not matched to a gene. Looked up from germline, CDR1 is SGHRS and CDR2 is YFSETQ. The CDR3 is 15 amino acids. Here the CDR3 reads CASSWRQGSSYEQYF. The CDR3 DNA reads TGCGCCAGCAGCTGGAGACAGGGCTCCTCCTACGAGCAGTACTTC.

The V call is TRBV6-5, the J call TRBJ2-1; TRBD1 aligns across 7 bases. In germline, CDR1 is MNHEY, CDR2 SVGAGI. The CDR3 loop spans 15 amino acids. Losses at the gene ends were 2 bases for V and 4 bases for J; bases not matched to a gene: 5. CDR3 nucleotide sequence: TGTGCCAGCAGTTACCAAGACAGGGCTTACAATGAGCAGTTCTTC. It specifies CASSYQDRAYNEQFF.

The rearrangement links TRBV27 to TRBJ2-7; perhaps TRBD2 as D (6 bases). Per germline, CDR1 MNHEY and CDR2 SMNVEV (reference sequence). This CDR3 has 15 amino acids. Trimming took 5 bases from V and 2 from J, leaving 16 bases between them. The CDR3 DNA reads as TGTGCCAGCAGTCCCGTGGTAGCGGCAACCTACGAGCAGTACTTC. It encodes CASSPVVAATYEQYF.

The V gene is TRBV5-1, the J gene TRBJ2-7; D is possibly TRBD2 (6 bases). Germline assignment: CDR1 SGHRS and CDR2 YFSETQ. V was shortened by 0 bases and J by 0 bases, with 19 bases between the two germline ends. The CDR3 length is 18 residues. The CDR3 DNA reads TGCGCCAGCAGCTTGGGGGTGGGGGGAGAGAAGAGCTCCTACGAGCAGTACTTC. Protein product: CASSLGVGGEKSSYEQYF.

The CDR3 loop is CASSSTGDPRGQYF. In nucleotides, the CDR3 is TGTGCCAGCAGCTCGACAGGGGACCCACGAGGGCAGTACTTC. V usage is TRBV5-6 and J usage is TRBJ2-7; 8 bases map to TRBD1. The CDR3 is made up of 14 amino acids. J lost 9 bases, V lost 3 bases, and 11 bases had no gene match. Germline V gene data show CDR1 as SGHDT and CDR2 as YYEEEE.

This clone occurred a few times. The chain couples TRBV5-6 to TRBJ1-2; 7 nucleotides agree with TRBD1. Germline CDR1 is SGHDT and CDR2 is YYEEEE. V dropped 4 bases and J dropped 5; count of bases not matched to a gene: 5. CDR3 length: 13 amino acids. CDR3 sequence: CASSRQGWYGYTF. In DNA form, the CDR3 reads TGTGCCAGCAGCCGACAGGGTTGGTATGGCTACACCTTC.

Notes on this clone: The same CDR3 arises from other DNA sequences in this sample as well. This chain connects TRBV5-6 to TRBJ2-5; a possible D gene is TRBD2 (6 bases). V dropped 1 base and J dropped 2 bases, with 9 bases sitting between them. This CDR3 region has 14 residues. Germline CDR1 and CDR2: SGHDT and YYEEEE. The CDR3 DNA follows: TGTGCCAGCAGCTTGTCGCTAGCGCAAGAGACCCAGTACTTC. As protein: CASSLSLAQETQYF.

The chain carries TRBV5-1 and TRBJ2-7, with 7 positions matching TRBD1. V shed 2 bases and J 1 base; nucleotides not matched to a gene: 6. The germline gives CDR1 SGHRS, CDR2 YFSETQ. This CDR3 is 15 amino acids long. The CDR3 DNA reads as TGCGCCAGCAGCTTAGGGCCAGGGGGATCCTACGAGCAGTACTTC. Protein product: CASSLGPGGSYEQYF.

The chain couples TRBV28 to TRBJ2-7; TRBD1 aligns across 9 bases. V shed 3 bases, J shed 2 bases, and the junction held 5 bases outside the gene matches. The germline V gene has CDR1 MDHEN and CDR2 SYDVKM. There are 15 residues in the CDR3. The CDR3 DNA follows: TGTGCCAGCAGTTTTTACAGGGGGCTGGCCTACGAGCAGTACTTC. It specifies CASSFYRGLAYEQYF.